The TCR beta chain under discussion was sequenced for a study of shared clonotypes between healthy human individuals. TCRdb's table, derived via immunoSEQ multiplex PCR, lists solely in-frame clones and lacks some. The table has 950,000 to 1,300,000 clones, approximately 76% seen once. V gave up 6 bases and J gave up 2 bases, with 14 bases separating them. The CDR3 consists of 15 residues. Per germline, CDR1 MDHEN and CDR2 SYDVKM. This clone was detected a few times. This sequence joins TRBV28 and TRBJ1-5; perhaps TRBD1 as D (6 bases). Material: memory CD4+ T cells sorted from blood. Specified subset: CD45RA-negative fraction. This receptor was identified in a man aged 18 to 29 in good health. In DNA form, the CDR3 reads TGTGCCAGCAGGAACAGGGTGGGGGGCAATCAGCCCCAGCATTTT. As protein: CASRNRVGGNQPQHF.